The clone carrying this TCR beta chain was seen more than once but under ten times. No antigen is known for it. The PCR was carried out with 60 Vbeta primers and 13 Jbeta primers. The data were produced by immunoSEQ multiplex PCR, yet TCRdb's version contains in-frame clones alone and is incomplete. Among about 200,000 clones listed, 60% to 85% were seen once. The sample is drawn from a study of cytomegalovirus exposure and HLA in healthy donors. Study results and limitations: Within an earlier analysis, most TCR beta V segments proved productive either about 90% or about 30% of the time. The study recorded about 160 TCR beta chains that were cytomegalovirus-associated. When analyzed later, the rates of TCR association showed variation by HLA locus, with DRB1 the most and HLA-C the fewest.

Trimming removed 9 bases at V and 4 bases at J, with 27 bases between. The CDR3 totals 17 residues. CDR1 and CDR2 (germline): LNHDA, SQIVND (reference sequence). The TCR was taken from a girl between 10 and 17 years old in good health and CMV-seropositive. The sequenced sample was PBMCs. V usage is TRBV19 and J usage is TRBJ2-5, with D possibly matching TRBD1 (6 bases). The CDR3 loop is CASLLRTRGLGRETQYF. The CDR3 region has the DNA TGTGCCAGCCTCCTCCGCACCAGGGGCCTAGGTCGAGAGACCCAGTACTTC.